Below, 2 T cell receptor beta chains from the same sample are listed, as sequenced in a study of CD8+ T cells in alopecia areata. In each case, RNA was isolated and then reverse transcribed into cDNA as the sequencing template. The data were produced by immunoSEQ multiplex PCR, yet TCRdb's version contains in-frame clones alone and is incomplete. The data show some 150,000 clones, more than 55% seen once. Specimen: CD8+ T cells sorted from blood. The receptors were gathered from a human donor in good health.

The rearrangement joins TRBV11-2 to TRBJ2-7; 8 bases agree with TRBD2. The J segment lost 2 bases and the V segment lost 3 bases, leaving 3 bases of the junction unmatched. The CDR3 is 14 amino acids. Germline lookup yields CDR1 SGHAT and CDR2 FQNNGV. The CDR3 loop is CASSFQREPYEQYF. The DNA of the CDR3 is TGTGCCAGCAGCTTCCAGCGGGAGCCCTACGAGCAGTACTTC.

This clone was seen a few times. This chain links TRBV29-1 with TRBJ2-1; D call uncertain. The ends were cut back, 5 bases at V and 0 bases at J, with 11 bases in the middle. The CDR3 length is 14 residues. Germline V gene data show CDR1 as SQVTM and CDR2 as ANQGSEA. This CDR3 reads CSVTAAHSYNEQFF. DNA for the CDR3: TGCAGCGTTACGGCGGCCCACTCCTACAATGAGCAGTTCTTC.